This TCR beta chain was obtained from a study of blood T cell repertoires in COVID-19. Looking at the study overall: T cells, B-cell-depleted T cells, or PBMCs supplied cDNA or gDNA.

This CDR3 has 13 residues. V was cut by 4 bases and J by 8 bases, with 11 bases left in between. Germline V gene sequence: CDR1 SGHTA, CDR2 FQGNSA. Source study methods: Estimation of nucleated cell counts was performed using reference gene primer amplification. Profiled with immunoSEQ multiplex PCR; TCRdb holds only in-frame clones, not every one. Clone size and the V and J calls come from that table; the DNA yielded D and trimming. The sample lists approximately 200,000 clones, 75% to 90% seen once, with about 4% in the top ten. Those enrolled, adults aged roughly 18 to 90 years, came from about two dozen US areas. Exposed participants came across a COVID-19 case within 2 weeks before study entry.

Sample: PBMCs or T cells enriched from blood (not recorded which). The chain uses TRBV7-2 and TRBJ1-4; D may be TRBD1 (6 bases). This receptor was identified in a woman aged 30 to 39 who had been exposed to COVID-19. The CDR3 protein is CASSYLRGEKLFF. The CDR3 DNA is TGTGCCAGCAGCTATCTAAGGGGGGAAAAACTGTTTTTT.